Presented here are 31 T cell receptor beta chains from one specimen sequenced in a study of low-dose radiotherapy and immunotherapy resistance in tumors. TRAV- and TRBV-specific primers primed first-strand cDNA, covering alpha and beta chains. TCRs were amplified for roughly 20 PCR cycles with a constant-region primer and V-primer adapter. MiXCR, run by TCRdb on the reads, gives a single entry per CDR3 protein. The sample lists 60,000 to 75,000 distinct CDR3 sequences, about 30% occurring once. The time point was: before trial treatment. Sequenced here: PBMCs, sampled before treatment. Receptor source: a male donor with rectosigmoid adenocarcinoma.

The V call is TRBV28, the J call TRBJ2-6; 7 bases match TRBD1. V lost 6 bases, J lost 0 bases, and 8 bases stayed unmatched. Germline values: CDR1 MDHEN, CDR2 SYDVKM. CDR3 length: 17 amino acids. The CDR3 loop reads CASSRGQPPSGANVLTF. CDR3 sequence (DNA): TGTGCCAGCAGCAGGGGACAGCCACCCTCTGGGGCCAACGTCCTGACTTTC.

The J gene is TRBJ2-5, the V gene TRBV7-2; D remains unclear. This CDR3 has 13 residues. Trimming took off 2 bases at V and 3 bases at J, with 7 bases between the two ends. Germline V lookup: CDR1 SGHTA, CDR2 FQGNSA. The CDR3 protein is CASSLPVKETQYF. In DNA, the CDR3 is TGTGCCAGCAGCTTACCTGTTAAAGAGACCCAGTACTTC.

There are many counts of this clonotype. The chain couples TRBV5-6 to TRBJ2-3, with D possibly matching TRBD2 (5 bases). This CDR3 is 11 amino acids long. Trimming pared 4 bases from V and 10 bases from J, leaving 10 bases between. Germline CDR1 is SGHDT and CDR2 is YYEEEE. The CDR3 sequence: CASSAGRAQYF. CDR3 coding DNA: TGTGCCAGCAGCGCGGGTCGGGCGCAGTATTTT.

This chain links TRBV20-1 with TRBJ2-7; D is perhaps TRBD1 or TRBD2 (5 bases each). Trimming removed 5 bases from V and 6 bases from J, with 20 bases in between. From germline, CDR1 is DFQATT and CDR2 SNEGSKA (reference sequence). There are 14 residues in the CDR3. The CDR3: CSAEGPGPRSEQYF. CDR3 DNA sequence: TGCAGTGCTGAGGGGCCGGGCCCAAGGTCCGAGCAGTACTTC.

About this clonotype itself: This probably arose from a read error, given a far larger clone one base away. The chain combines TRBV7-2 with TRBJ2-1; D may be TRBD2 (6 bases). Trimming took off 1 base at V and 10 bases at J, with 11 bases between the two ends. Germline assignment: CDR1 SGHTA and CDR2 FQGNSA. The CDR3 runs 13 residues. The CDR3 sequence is CASSLERGGEQFF. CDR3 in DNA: TGTGCCAGCAGCTTAGAGAGGGGAGGCGAGCAGTTCTTC.

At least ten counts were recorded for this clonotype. The CDR3 sequence is CASSSPQGPTQYF. CDR3 DNA: TGTGCCAGCAGTTCCCCGCAGGGGCCGACCCAGTACTTC. The genes are TRBV12-3 or TRBV12-4 and TRBJ2-5; D possibly corresponds to TRBD1 (6 bases). This CDR3 is built from 13 residues. Trimming left V 4 bases short and J 7 bases short, with 13 bases between.

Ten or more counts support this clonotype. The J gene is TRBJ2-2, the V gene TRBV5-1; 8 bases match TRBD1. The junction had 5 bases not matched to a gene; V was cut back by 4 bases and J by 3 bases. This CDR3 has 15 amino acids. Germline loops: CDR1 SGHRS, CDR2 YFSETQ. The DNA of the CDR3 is TGCGCCAGCAGCCGGCAGGGGGCTTACACCGGGGAGCTGTTTTTT. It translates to CASSRQGAYTGELFF.

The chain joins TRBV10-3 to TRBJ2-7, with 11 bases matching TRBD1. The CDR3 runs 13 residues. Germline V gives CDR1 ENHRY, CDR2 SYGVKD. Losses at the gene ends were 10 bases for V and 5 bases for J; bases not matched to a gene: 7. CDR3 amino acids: CATGQGVIDEQYF. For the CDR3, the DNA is TGTGCCACGGGACAGGGGGTAATCGACGAGCAGTACTTC.

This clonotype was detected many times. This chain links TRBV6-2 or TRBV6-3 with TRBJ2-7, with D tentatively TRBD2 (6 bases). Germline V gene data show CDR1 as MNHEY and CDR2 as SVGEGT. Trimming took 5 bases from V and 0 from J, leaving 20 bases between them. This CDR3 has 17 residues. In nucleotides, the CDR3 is TGTGCCAGCAGTCCGAATTGGTGGAGCGGGTACTCCTACGAGCAGTACTTC. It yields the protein CASSPNWWSGYSYEQYF.

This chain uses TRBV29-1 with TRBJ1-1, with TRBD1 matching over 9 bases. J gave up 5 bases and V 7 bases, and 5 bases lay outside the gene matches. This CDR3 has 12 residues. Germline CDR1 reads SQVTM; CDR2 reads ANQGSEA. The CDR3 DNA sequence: TGCAGCGGAGGACAGGGGAAGACTGAAGCTTTCTTT. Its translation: CSGGQGKTEAFF.

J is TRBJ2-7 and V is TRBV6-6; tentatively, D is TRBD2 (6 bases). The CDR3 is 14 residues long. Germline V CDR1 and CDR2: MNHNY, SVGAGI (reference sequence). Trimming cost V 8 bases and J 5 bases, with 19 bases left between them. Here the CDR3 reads CASGLGGTLDEQYF. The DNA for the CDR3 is TGTGCCAGCGGCCTCGGCGGGACGTTGGACGAGCAGTACTTC.

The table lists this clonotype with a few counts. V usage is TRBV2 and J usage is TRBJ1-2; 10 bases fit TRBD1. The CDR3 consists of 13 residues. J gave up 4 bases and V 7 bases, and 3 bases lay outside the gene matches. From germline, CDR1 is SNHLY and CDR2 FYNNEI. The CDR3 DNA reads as TGTGCCAGCATGGGACAGGGGTTCTATGGCTACACCTTC. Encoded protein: CASMGQGFYGYTF.

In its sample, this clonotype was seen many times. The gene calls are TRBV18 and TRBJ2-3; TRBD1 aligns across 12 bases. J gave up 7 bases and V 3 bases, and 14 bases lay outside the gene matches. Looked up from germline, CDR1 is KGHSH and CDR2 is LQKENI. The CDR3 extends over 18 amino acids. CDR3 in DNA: TGTGCCAGCTCACCCCCCCGGAGAGCGGGACAGGGGGCTTATACGCAGTATTTT. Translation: CASSPPRRAGQGAYTQYF.

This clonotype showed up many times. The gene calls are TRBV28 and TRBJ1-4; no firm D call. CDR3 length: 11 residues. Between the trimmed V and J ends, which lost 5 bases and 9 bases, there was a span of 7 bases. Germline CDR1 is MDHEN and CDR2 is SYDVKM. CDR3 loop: CASSINQKLFF. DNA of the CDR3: TGTGCCAGCAGTATTAACCAAAAACTGTTTTTT.

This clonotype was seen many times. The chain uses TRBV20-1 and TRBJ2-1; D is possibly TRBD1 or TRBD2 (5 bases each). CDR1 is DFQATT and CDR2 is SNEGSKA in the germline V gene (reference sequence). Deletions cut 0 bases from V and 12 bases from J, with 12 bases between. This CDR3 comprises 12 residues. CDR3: CSAREFMGTQFF. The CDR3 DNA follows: TGCAGTGCTAGAGAATTCATGGGGACGCAGTTCTTC.

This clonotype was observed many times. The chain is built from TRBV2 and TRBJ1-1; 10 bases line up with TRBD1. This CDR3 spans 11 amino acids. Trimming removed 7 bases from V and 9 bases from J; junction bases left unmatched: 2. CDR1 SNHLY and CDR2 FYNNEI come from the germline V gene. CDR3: CASTGQGKAFF. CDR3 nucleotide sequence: TGTGCCAGCACGGGACAGGGGAAAGCTTTCTTT.

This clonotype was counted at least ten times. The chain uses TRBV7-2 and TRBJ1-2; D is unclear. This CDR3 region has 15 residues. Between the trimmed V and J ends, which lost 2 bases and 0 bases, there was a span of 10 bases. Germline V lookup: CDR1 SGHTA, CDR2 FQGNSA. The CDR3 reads CASSLTRTANYGYTF. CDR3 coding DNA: TGTGCCAGCAGCTTAACTCGGACGGCTAACTATGGCTACACCTTC.

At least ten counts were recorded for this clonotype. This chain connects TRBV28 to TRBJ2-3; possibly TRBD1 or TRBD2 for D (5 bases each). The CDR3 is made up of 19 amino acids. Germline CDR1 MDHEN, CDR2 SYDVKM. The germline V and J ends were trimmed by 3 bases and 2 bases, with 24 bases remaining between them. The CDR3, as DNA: TGTGCCAGCAGTTTTTTTTCGATCGGGGTTTCAGGGAACACAGATACGCAGTATTTT. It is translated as CASSFFSIGVSGNTDTQYF.

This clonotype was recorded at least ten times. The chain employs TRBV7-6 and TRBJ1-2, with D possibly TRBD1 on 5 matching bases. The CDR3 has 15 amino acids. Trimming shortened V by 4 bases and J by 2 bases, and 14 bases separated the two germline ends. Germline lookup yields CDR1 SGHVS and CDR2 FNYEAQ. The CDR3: CASSSGQGLNYGYTF. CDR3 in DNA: TGTGCCAGCAGCTCCGGGCAGGGTTTGAACTATGGCTACACCTTC.

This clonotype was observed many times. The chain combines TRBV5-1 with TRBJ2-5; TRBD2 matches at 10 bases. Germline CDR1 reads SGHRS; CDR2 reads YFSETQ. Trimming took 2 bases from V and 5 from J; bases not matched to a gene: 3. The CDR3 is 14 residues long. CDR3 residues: CASSLLAGMETQYF. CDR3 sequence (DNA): TGCGCCAGCAGCTTACTAGCGGGGATGGAGACCCAGTACTTC.

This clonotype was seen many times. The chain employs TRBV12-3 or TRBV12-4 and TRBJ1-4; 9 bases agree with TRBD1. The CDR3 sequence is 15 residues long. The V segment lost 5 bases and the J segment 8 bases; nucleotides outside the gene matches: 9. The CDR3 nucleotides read TGTGCCAGCAGTCTAAACAGGGGGCACGAAGAAAAACTGTTTTTT. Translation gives CASSLNRGHEEKLFF.

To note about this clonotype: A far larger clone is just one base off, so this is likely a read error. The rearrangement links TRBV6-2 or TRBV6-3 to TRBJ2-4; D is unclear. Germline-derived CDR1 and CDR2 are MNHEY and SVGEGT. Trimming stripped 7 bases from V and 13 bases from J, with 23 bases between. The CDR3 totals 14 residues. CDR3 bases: TGTGCCAGCAACTTCGCCCGGACGAACAATGAGCAGTACTTC. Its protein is CASNFARTNNEQYF.

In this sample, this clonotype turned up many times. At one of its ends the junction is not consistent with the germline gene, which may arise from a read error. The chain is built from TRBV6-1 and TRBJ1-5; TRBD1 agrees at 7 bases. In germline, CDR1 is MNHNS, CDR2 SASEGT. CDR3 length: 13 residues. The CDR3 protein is CAISRDRDQPQHF. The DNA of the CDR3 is TGTGCCATCAGTCGGGACAGAGATCAGCCCCAGCATTTT.

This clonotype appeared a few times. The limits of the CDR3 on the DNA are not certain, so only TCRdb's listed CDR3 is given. Here the CDR3 reads CASSLYGARDTGELFFF. The chain carries TRBV7-2 and TRBJ2-2. The CDR3 extends over 17 residues, inclusive of both ends. Looked up from germline, CDR1 is SGHTA and CDR2 is FQGNSA.

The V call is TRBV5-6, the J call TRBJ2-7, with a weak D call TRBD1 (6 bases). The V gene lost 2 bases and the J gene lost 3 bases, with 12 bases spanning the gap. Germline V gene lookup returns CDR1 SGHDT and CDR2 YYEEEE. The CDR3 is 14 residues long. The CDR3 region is CASSFGTPNYEQYF. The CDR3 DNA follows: TGTGCCAGCAGCTTTGGGACACCGAACTACGAGCAGTACTTC.

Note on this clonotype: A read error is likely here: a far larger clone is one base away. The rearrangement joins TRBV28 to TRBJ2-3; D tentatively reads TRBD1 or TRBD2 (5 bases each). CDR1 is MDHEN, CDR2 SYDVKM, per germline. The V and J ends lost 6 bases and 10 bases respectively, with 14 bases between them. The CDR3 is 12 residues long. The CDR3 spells CASSLQGAAQYF. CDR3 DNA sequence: TGTGCCAGCAGCTTGCAGGGAGCTGCGCAGTATTTT.

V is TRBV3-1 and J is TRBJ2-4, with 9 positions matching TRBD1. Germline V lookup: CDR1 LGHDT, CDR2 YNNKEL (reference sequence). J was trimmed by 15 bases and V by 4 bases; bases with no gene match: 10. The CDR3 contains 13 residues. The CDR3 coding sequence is TGTGCCAGCAGCCCAAGCGGGACAGGGTTTCGGTACTTC. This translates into CASSPSGTGFRYF.

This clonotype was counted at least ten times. DNA of the CDR3: TGCAGTGCTAGAGACAGGGGTTGGGAGCAGTACTTC. Encoded protein: CSARDRGWEQYF. V and J are TRBV20-1 and TRBJ2-7, with a tentative D call TRBD1 (6 bases). Trimming took off 0 bases at V and 7 bases at J, with 10 bases between the two ends. Germline values: CDR1 DFQATT, CDR2 SNEGSKA (reference sequence). The CDR3 sequence is 12 residues long.

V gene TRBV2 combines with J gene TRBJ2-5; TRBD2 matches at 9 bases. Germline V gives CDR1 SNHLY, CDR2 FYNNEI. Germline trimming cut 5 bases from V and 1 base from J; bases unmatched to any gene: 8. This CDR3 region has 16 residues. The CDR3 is CASSPRGSGSQETQYF. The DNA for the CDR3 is TGTGCCAGCAGTCCCCGGGGTAGCGGGAGCCAAGAGACCCAGTACTTC.

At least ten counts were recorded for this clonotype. The CDR3: CSALTSGASYEQYF. As DNA, the CDR3 is TGCAGTGCGCTTACTAGCGGGGCCTCCTACGAGCAGTACTTC. This sequence joins TRBV20-1 and TRBJ2-7, with 10 bases fitting TRBD2. The CDR3 has 14 amino acids. The germline gives CDR1 DFQATT, CDR2 SNEGSKA (reference sequence). Trimming took 6 bases from V and 0 from J; bases not matched to a gene: 5.

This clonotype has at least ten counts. For the CDR3, the DNA is TGTGCCAGCAGTTCAAGGGGCCGCTCGTTCGCGGATTTTACCGGGGAGCTGTTTTTT. The encoded protein is CASSSRGRSFADFTGELFF. The V and J genes are TRBV27 and TRBJ2-2, with D maybe TRBD1 (5 bases). The CDR3 is 19 residues long. V shed 4 bases and J shed 5 bases, with 26 bases lying between them. CDR1 and CDR2 from the germline V gene are MNHEY and SMNVEV (reference sequence).